This TCR beta chain was sequenced during a study of blood T cell repertoires in COVID-19. Across the whole study: The samples span acute and convalescent COVID-19 from the United States, Italy and Spain. Nucleic acid was either cDNA or gDNA, and it came from T cells, B-cell-depleted T cells, or PBMCs.

Germline V lookup: CDR1 SGHTS, CDR2 YDEGEE. Trimming took 3 bases from V and 2 from J; bases not matched to a gene: 5. The CDR3 extends over 15 amino acids. Per the original data handling: By means of reference gene primer amplification, nucleated cell counts were estimated. The data were produced by immunoSEQ multiplex PCR, yet TCRdb's version contains in-frame clones alone and is incomplete. The V and J calls and clone size were taken over from that table, and D and trimming were inferred from the DNA. The table lists 100,000 to 150,000 clones, 84% of them singletons, with 12% in the top ten. The chain uses TRBV5-8 and TRBJ2-5; 9 nucleotides match TRBD1. The sample comprised peripheral blood. This TCR derives from a woman aged 30 to 39 who had recovered from COVID-19. The CDR3 sequence: CASSSGQGIQETQYF. DNA for the CDR3: TGTGCCAGCAGCTCAGGACAGGGGATTCAAGAGACCCAGTACTTC. The variable domain in full, completed from reference TRBV5-8 and TRBJ2-5, reads EAGVTQSPTHLIKTRGQQATLRCSPISGHTSVYWYQQALGLGLQFLLWYDEGEERNRGNFPPRFSGRQFPNYSSELNVNALELEDSALYLCASSSGQGIQETQYFGPGTRLLVL.